Each of the 9 T cell receptor beta chains below was sequenced from the same sample in a study of T cells in Graves' hyperthyroidism and ophthalmopathy (dated by TCRdb to the late 2010s). Library creation used multiplex PCR. The listed sequencing device is Illumina HiSeq 2000. Amplification of TCR beta CDR3 regions was carried out from RNA transcripts. For the first round of RT-PCR on the TCR CDR3, the HTBI primer set was used together with the Qiagen OneStep RT-PCR kit. Using fastp trimming at Q25 and MiXCR clonotype assembly, TCRdb reanalyzed the public sequencing data and kept in-frame beta chains. One record per CDR3 amino acid sequence lists the most common genes and DNA. This sample holds 210,000 or so distinct CDR3 sequences; about a sixth were observed only once. The ten largest clonotypes hold roughly 50% of the sample. Source material: blood. The receptors come from a man aged 45 to 65 with Graves' hyperthyroidism.

This clonotype was recorded many times. V gene TRBV27 combines with J gene TRBJ2-4, with TRBD1 matching 12 bases. The CDR3 is 15 residues long. Per germline, CDR1 MNHEY and CDR2 SMNVEV (reference sequence). J was trimmed by 9 bases and V by 2 bases; bases with no gene match: 5. CDR3 sequence (DNA): TGTGCCAGCAGTTTAGCGGGACAGGGGGCAAGCATTCAGTACTTC. It encodes CASSLAGQGASIQYF.

This clonotype was detected only a few times. The chain joins TRBV6-2 or TRBV6-3 to TRBJ1-5; D not certain. The CDR3 runs to 15 residues. The germline gives CDR1 MNHEY, CDR2 SVGEGT. V was clipped by 7 bases and J by 4 bases, with 17 bases between them. The CDR3 sequence is CASKFRQTRNQPQHF. In nucleotides, the CDR3 is TGTGCCAGCAAATTTAGGCAGACAAGAAATCAGCCCCAGCATTTT.

The V and J genes are TRBV4-3 and TRBJ2-1; 10 bases fit TRBD2. The CDR3 consists of 17 residues. The germline V gene encodes CDR1 LGHNA and CDR2 YSLEER. V lost 0 bases and J lost 2; bases outside the gene matches: 4. The CDR3 sequence is CASSQDGLAEPYNEQFF. For the CDR3, the DNA is TGCGCCAGCAGCCAAGACGGACTAGCGGAACCCTACAATGAGCAGTTCTTC.

There are many counts of this clonotype. The chain's CDR3 is CASSYTGQWNQETQYF. DNA of the CDR3: TGTGCCAGCAGTTATACGGGGCAATGGAACCAAGAGACCCAGTACTTC. The chain is built from TRBV6-1 and TRBJ2-5; D possibly matches TRBD1 or TRBD2 (5 bases each). Trimming pared 5 bases from V and 0 bases from J, leaving 16 bases between. Germline values: CDR1 MNHNS, CDR2 SASEGT. The CDR3 has 16 amino acids.

In its sample, this clonotype was seen many times. The chain is built from TRBV2 and TRBJ2-1; 13 nucleotides align to TRBD2. The J segment lost 8 bases and the V segment lost 6 bases, leaving 4 bases of the junction unmatched. The CDR3 is 14 residues long. Germline V gene lookup returns CDR1 SNHLY and CDR2 FYNNEI. CDR3 bases: TGTGCCAGCAGAGGACTAGCGGGAGTATATGAGCAGTTCTTC. Translating it yields CASRGLAGVYEQFF.

In this sample, this clonotype turned up many times. The rearrangement links TRBV5-1 to TRBJ2-7, with D possibly being TRBD1 (5 bases). CDR3 size: 14 residues. Germline CDR1 and CDR2: SGHRS and YFSETQ. V was cut by 0 bases and J by 0 bases, with 7 bases left in between. CDR3: CASSLVTGSYEQYF. The CDR3 nucleotides read TGCGCCAGCAGCTTGGTCACAGGCTCCTACGAGCAGTACTTC.

This clonotype was observed a few times. V usage is TRBV29-1 and J usage is TRBJ2-5; 7 bases map to TRBD2. Per the germline V gene, CDR1 is SQVTM and CDR2 is ANQGSEA. This CDR3 is 13 amino acids long. Trimming took 4 bases from V and 1 from J; bases not matched to a gene: 3. The CDR3: CSVVGLRQETQYF. The CDR3 coding sequence is TGCAGCGTTGTGGGACTACGCCAAGAGACCCAGTACTTC.

This clonotype was seen repeatedly, ten times or more. This chain uses TRBV20-1 with TRBJ2-7; TRBD1 aligns across 9 bases. The CDR3 length is 14 residues. Germline CDR1 reads DFQATT; CDR2 reads SNEGSKA (reference sequence). The junction had 7 bases not matched to a gene; V was cut back by 7 bases and J by 0 bases. Written as DNA, the CDR3 is TGCAGTGTTTCGTCGACAGGGGGCTCCTACGAGCAGTACTTC. Residues: CSVSSTGGSYEQYF.

At least ten counts were recorded for this clonotype. This rearrangement joins TRBV5-1 to TRBJ2-2; 8 bases map to TRBD2. Per germline, CDR1 SGHRS and CDR2 YFSETQ. The V segment lost 0 bases and the J segment 0 bases; nucleotides outside the gene matches: 1. CDR3 length equals 16 residues. The CDR3 sequence: CASSLVAGTNTGELFF. Written as DNA, the CDR3 is TGCGCCAGCAGCTTGGTAGCGGGAACGAACACCGGGGAGCTGTTTTTT. Together with reference TRBV5-1 and TRBJ2-2, the CDR3 gives the full variable domain: KAGVTQTPRYLIKTRGQQVTLSCSPISGHRSVSWYQQTPGQGLQFLFEYFSETQRNKGNFPGRFSGRQFSNSRSEMNVSTLELGDSALYLCASSLVAGTNTGELFFGEGSRLTVL.